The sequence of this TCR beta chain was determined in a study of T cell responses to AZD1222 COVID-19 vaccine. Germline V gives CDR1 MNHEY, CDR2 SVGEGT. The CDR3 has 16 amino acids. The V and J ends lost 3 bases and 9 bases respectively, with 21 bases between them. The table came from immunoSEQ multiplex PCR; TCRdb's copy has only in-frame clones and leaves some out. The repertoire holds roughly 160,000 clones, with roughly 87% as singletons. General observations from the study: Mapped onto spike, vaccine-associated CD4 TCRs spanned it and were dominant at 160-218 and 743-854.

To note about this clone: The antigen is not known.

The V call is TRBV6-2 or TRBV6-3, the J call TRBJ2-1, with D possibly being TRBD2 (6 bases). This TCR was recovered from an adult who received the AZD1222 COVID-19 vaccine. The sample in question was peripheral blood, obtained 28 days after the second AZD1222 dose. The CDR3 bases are TGTGCCAGCAGTTATGGGAGGACTGGGTGGAGGGGTGAGCAGTTCTTC. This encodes CASSYGRTGWRGEQFF.